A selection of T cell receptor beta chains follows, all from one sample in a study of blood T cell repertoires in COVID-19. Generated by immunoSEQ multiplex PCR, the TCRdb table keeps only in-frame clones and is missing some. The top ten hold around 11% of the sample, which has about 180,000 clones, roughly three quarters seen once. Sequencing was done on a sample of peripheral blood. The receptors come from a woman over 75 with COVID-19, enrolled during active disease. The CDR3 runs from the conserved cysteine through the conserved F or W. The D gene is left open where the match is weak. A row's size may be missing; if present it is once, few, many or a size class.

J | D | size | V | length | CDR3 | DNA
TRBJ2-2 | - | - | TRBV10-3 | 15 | CAIRWGSANTGELFF | TGTGCCATCAGGTGGGGCTCCGCGAACACCGGGGAGCTGTTTTTT
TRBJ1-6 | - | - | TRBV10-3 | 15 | CAISERGLPQSPLHF | TGTGCCATCAGTGAGCGGGGACTGCCCCAATCACCCCTCCACTTT
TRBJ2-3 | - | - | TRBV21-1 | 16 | CASSNRLGTSGDTQYF | TGTGCCAGCAGCAACCGATTGGGCACTAGCGGGGATACGCAGTATTTT
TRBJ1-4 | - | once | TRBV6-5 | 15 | CASRPSLRLNEKLFF | TGTGCCAGCAGGCCCTCGCTGCGGTTGAATGAAAAACTGTTTTTT
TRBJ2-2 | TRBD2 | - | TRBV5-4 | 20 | CASSGPGTGVTSGGTGELFF | TGTGCCAGCAGCGGACCCGGGACAGGGGTTACTAGCGGGGGGACCGGGGAGCTGTTTTTT
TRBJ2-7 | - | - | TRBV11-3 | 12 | CASSVRAYEQYF | TGTGCCAGCAGCGTAAGAGCCTACGAGCAGTACTTC
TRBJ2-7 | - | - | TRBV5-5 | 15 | CASSSQGYPSYEQYF | TGTGCCAGCAGCTCCCAGGGGTACCCCTCATACGAGCAGTACTTC
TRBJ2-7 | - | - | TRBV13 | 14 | CASTLGGSSYEQYF | TGTGCCAGCACGCTCGGCGGTAGCTCCTACGAGCAGTACTTC
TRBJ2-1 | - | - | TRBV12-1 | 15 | CASSFLAGGADEQFF | TGTGCCAGCAGCTTCCTGGCGGGAGGGGCGGATGAGCAGTTCTTC
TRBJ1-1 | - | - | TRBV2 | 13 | CASSEGRWVAAFF | TGTGCCAGCAGTGAAGGAAGATGGGTAGCGGCTTTCTTT
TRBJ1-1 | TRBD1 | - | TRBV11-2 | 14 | CASSQGTGGYKVFF | TGTGCCAGCAGCCAAGGGACAGGCGGGTATAAAGTTTTCTTT
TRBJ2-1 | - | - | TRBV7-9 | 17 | CASSLDKYRASYNEQFF | TGTGCCAGCAGCTTAGATAAGTACAGGGCCTCCTACAATGAGCAGTTCTTC
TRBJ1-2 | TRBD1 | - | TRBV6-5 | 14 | CASSLLNRGRGYTF | TGTGCCAGCAGTCTACTAAACAGGGGTCGCGGCTACACCTTC
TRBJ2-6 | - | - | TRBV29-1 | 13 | CSVRESGANVLTF | TGCAGCGTGAGAGAATCTGGGGCCAACGTCCTGACTTTC
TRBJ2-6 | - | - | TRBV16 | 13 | CASSLTGANVLTF | TGTGCCAGCAGCCTAACAGGGGCCAACGTCCTGACTTTC
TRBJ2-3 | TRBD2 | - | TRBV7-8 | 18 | CASSFVTGTSGKTDTQYF | TGTGCCAGCAGCTTCGTTACCGGGACTAGCGGGAAAACAGATACGCAGTATTTT
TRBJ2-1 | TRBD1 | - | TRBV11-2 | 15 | CASSLGRTGIGEQFF | TGTGCCAGCAGCCTAGGAAGGACAGGGATAGGTGAGCAGTTCTTC
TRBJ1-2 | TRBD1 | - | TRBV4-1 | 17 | CASSQEGGGLSNYGYTF | TGCGCCAGCAGCCAAGAAGGGGGCGGACTATCCAACTATGGCTACACCTTC
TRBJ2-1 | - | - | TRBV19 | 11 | CATQQRNEQFF | TGTGCCACCCAGCAGAGGAATGAGCAGTTCTTC
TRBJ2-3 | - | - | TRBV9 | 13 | CASSVVVTDTQYF | TGTGCCAGCAGCGTAGTCGTGACAGATACGCAGTATTTT
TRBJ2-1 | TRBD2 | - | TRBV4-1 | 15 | CASSPLLAAYNEQFF | TGCGCCAGCAGCCCTTTACTAGCGGCCTACAATGAGCAGTTCTTC
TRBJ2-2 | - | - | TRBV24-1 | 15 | CATSDGGGNTGELFF | TGTGCCACCAGTGACGGGGGAGGGAACACCGGGGAGCTGTTTTTT
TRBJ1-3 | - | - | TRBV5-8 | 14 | CASSRGSSGNTIYF | TGTGCCAGCAGCCGCGGGTCATCTGGAAACACCATATATTTT
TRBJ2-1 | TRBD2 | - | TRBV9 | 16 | CASSVRTSGSKGEQFF | TGTGCCAGCAGCGTAAGGACTAGCGGGAGCAAGGGTGAGCAGTTCTTC
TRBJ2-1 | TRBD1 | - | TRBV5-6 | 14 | CASSFGTGKAEQFF | TGTGCCAGCAGCTTCGGGACAGGGAAGGCTGAGCAGTTCTTC
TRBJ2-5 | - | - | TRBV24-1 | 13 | CATSDSRVGAQYF | TGTGCCACCAGTGATTCCAGGGTAGGGGCCCAGTACTTC
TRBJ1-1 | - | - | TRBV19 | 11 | CASSLRRAAFF | TGTGCCAGTAGTTTAAGGAGAGCGGCTTTCTTT
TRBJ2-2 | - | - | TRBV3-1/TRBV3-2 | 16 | CASSQASGVLTGELFF | TGTGCCAGCAGCCAAGCTTCGGGGGTTCTTACCGGGGAGCTGTTTTTT
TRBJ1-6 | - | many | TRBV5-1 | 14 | CASSLYRTNSPLHF | TGCGCCAGCAGCTTGTACAGAACTAATTCACCCCTCCACTTT
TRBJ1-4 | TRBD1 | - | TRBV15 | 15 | CATSNTGASNEKLFF | TGTGCCACCAGCAATACAGGGGCATCTAATGAAAAACTGTTTTTT
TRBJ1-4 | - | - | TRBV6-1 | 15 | CASSEMWQGNEKLFF | TGTGCCAGCAGTGAAATGTGGCAGGGGAATGAAAAACTGTTTTTT
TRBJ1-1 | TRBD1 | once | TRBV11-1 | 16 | CASSPGQGAMNTEAFF | TGTGCCAGCAGCCCCGGACAGGGGGCAATGAACACTGAAGCTTTCTTT
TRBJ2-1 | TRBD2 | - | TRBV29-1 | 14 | CSALGTSRVNEQFF | TGCAGCGCCCTCGGGACTAGTAGGGTAAATGAGCAGTTCTTC
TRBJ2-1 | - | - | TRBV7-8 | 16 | CASSLKRVSSYNEQFF | TGTGCCAGCAGCTTAAAGCGGGTGAGCTCCTACAATGAGCAGTTCTTC
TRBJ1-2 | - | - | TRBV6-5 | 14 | CASSYGAGTYGYTF | TGTGCCAGCAGTTACGGCGCAGGAACTTATGGCTACACCTTC
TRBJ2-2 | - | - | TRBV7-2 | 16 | CASSLFFQGNTGELFF | TGTGCCAGCAGCTTATTTTTCCAGGGCAACACCGGGGAGCTGTTTTTT
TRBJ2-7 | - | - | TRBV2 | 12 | CASRNRGYEQYF | TGTGCCAGCAGAAACCGGGGTTACGAGCAGTACTTC
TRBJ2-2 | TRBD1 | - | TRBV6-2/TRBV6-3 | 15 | CASSKDRVWAGELFF | TGTGCCAGCAGCAAAGACAGGGTGTGGGCCGGGGAGCTGTTTTTT
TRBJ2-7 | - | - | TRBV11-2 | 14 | CASRGGGSSYEQYF | TGTGCCAGCAGGGGCGGAGGTAGCTCCTACGAGCAGTACTTC
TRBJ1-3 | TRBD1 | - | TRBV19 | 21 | CASRRDRVECYRNFFGNTIYF | TGTGCCAGCCGAAGGGACAGGGTGGAATGTTATCGAAACTTCTTTGGAAACACCATATATTTT
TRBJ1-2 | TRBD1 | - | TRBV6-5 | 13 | CASWDRTNYGYTF | TGTGCCAGCTGGGACAGAACTAACTATGGCTACACCTTC
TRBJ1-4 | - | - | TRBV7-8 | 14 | CASSLGRFNEKLFF | TGTGCCAGCAGCTTAGGGCGGTTTAATGAAAAACTGTTTTTT